This T cell receptor beta chain was retrieved from a study of T-cell reconstitution after alpha-beta-depleted transplantation in children. V shed 1 base and J 2 bases; nucleotides not matched to a gene: 6. The germline V gene encodes CDR1 SEHNR and CDR2 FQNEAQ (reference sequence). This CDR3 region has 16 residues. TCRbeta library preparation incorporated unique molecular identifiers. TCRdb ran MiXCR on the PCR reads and lists one entry per CDR3 protein. The sample includes 250,000 to 300,000 distinct CDR3 sequences, approximately 9.8% seen only once; the top ten take about 9.5%. The chain employs TRBV7-9 and TRBJ2-7; 9 nucleotides match TRBD2. The sample consisted of PBMCs from the stem cell graft donor, taken from the stem cell graft. The clonotype originates from a human donor who donated a stem cell graft to a child with SCID. CDR3 loop: CASSLDGLAGTYEQYF. The CDR3 region has the DNA TGTGCCAGCAGCTTAGACGGCCTAGCGGGGACCTACGAGCAGTACTTC.